This TCR beta chain is from a study of blood T cells in healthy people across ages. For the second PCR, which ran for about 7 to 11 cycles, a sample-barcoded 5' primer and a J-beta primer mix were used. Each cDNA molecule received a tag from a template-switch adaptor that had 12 random nucleotides. TCRdb reprocessed the 5' RACE reads via MiXCR and lists one record per CDR3 protein. Here the sample spans approximately 700,000 distinct CDR3 sequences, around 32% being singletons. Isolating PBMCs gave at least 7 million of these cells per sample. This CDR3 is 15 amino acids long. Trimming took off 0 bases at V and 6 bases at J, with 13 bases between the two ends. The germline CDR1 and CDR2 sequences are LNHNV and YYDKDF (reference sequence).

Specimen: blood. V is TRBV15 and J is TRBJ2-3; D gene ambiguous. This receptor was taken from a woman of 80 years or more in good health. For the CDR3, the DNA is TGTGCCACCAGCAGAGAAAGGCAAAGGGTCGATACGCAGTATTTT. This translates into CATSRERQRVDTQYF.